A single sample gave rise to the 30 T cell receptor beta chains below, sequenced in a study of CD8+CD57+ T cells in acquired aplastic anemia. TCR beta VDJ and CDR3 were profiled, and genomic DNA was the template. TCRdb processed the reads anew with MiXCR; each CDR3 protein has one entry. The sample has roughly 200,000 distinct CDR3 sequences, over 60% seen once. Sequencing was done on a sample of sorted CD4+, CD8+, or CD8+CD57+ T cells (not recorded which) from PBMCs. These receptors came from a human donor in good health.

In this sample, this clonotype turned up once. A much bigger clone sits one base away, suggesting this may be a read error. The rearrangement uses TRBV6-5 and TRBJ1-1; a possible D gene is TRBD1 (6 bases). This CDR3 has 15 residues. Germline CDR1 and CDR2: MNHEY and SVGAGI. Trimming removed 0 bases at V and 6 bases at J, with 14 bases between. Written as DNA, the CDR3 is TGTGCCAGCAGTTACTCGCACAGGGTACACGCTGAAGCTTTCTTT. Translating it yields CASSYSHRVHAEAFF.

The chain carries TRBV7-9 and TRBJ2-7; maybe TRBD2 (5 bases). The V end was cut by 8 bases, the J end by 2 bases, with 16 bases between. This CDR3 contains 14 residues. In germline, CDR1 is SEHNR, CDR2 FQNEAQ (reference sequence). The CDR3 coding sequence is TGTGCCAGCTCCCCCCGGGGTCGGACCTACGAGCAGTACTTC. This codes for CASSPRGRTYEQYF.

The gene calls are TRBV20-1 and TRBJ2-5; 11 bases align to TRBD2. This CDR3 has 14 amino acids. J lost 4 bases, V lost 3 bases, and 4 bases had no gene match. Germline V lookup: CDR1 DFQATT, CDR2 SNEGSKA (reference sequence). CDR3 coding DNA: TGCAGTGCTAGGGATGGACTAGCGGGAGAGACCCAGTACTTC. This codes for CSARDGLAGETQYF.

This clonotype came up a few times. This chain connects TRBV7-2 to TRBJ2-5, with D hard to call. The germline V and J ends were trimmed by 10 bases and 2 bases, with 17 bases remaining between them. CDR3 length: 14 amino acids. Looked up from germline, CDR1 is SGHTA and CDR2 is FQGNSA. As DNA, the CDR3 is TGTGCCACCAGTGGATGGGCAGAACAAGAGACCCAGTACTTC. It specifies CATSGWAEQETQYF.

The V call is TRBV7-9, the J call TRBJ2-2, with 8 positions matching TRBD1. J was trimmed by 4 bases and V by 7 bases; bases with no gene match: 5. This CDR3 has 14 residues. Germline V gene lookup returns CDR1 SEHNR and CDR2 FQNEAQ (reference sequence). The CDR3 sequence: CASTETGGTGELFF. CDR3 in DNA: TGTGCCAGCACCGAAACAGGGGGCACCGGGGAGCTGTTTTTT.

This chain links TRBV7-9 with TRBJ2-1; D gene ambiguous. CDR3 size: 11 residues. The V and J ends lost 7 bases and 5 bases respectively, with 6 bases between them. The germline gives CDR1 SEHNR, CDR2 FQNEAQ (reference sequence). The CDR3 nucleotides are TGTGCCAGCACCCAACACAATGAGCAGTTCTTC. Translated, it gives CASTQHNEQFF.

This clonotype was seen many times. The chain links TRBV7-6 to TRBJ2-7; a possible D gene is TRBD2 (7 bases). Deletions cut 6 bases from V and 5 bases from J, with 20 bases between. The CDR3 spans 15 residues. Germline V gene lookup returns CDR1 SGHVS and CDR2 FNYEAQ. The CDR3 sequence is CASSSRGGPLDEQYF. The DNA of the CDR3 is TGTGCCAGCAGTTCTAGGGGGGGCCCTCTGGACGAGCAGTACTTC.

This chain joins TRBV2 and TRBJ2-5; tentatively, D is TRBD2 (7 bases). Germline values: CDR1 SNHLY, CDR2 FYNNEI. V was shortened by 7 bases and J by 4 bases, with 19 bases between the two germline ends. The CDR3 covers 15 residues. The CDR3 region is CASKVGGADIETQYF. The DNA of the CDR3 is TGTGCCAGCAAGGTGGGGGGGGCTGACATAGAGACCCAGTACTTC. The variable domain in full, with the rest retrieved from reference TRBV2 and TRBJ2-5, is EPEVTQTPSHQVTQMGQEVILRCVPISNHLYFYWYRQILGQKVEFLVSFYNNEISEKSEIFDDQFSVERPDGSNFTLKIRSTKLEDSAMYFCASKVGGADIETQYFGPGTRLLVL.

This clonotype was seen at least ten times. The V gene is TRBV6-6, the J gene TRBJ2-7; 7 nucleotides match TRBD1. The CDR3 is 15 residues long. Germline values: CDR1 MNHNY, CDR2 SVGAGI (reference sequence). V gave up 0 bases and J gave up 1 base; unmatched junction bases: 3. CDR3 sequence reads: CASSYSVTGSYEQYF. The CDR3 region has the DNA TGTGCCAGCAGTTACTCTGTGACAGGGTCCTACGAGCAGTACTTC.

V usage is TRBV7-3 and J usage is TRBJ2-7, with 10 bases that match TRBD2. The CDR3 spans 13 residues. With V trimmed by 1 base and J by 11 bases, 5 bases remained unmatched. The germline V gene has CDR1 SGHTA and CDR2 FQGTGA. CDR3 protein: CASSLKRGGREYF. CDR3 coding DNA: TGTGCCAGCAGCTTAAAGCGGGGGGGCCGGGAGTACTTC.

With respect to this clonotype: At one boundary the junction diverges from the germline segment, which might be a read error. The chain recombines TRBV11-2 with TRBJ2-7; a possible D gene is TRBD1 (8 bases). The CDR3 has 16 residues. Germline-derived CDR1 and CDR2 are SGHAT and FQNNGV. CDR3 sequence reads: CASSSSGGDRPYEQYF. The CDR3 nucleotides are TGTGCCAGCAGCTCTAGTGGGGGGGACAGGCCCTACGAGCAGTACTTT.

The V and J genes are TRBV19 and TRBJ1-6, with TRBD1 matching over 7 bases. The CDR3 totals 16 residues. V lost 6 bases and J lost 3; bases outside the gene matches: 8. CDR1 LNHDA and CDR2 SQIVND come from the germline V gene (reference sequence). In DNA, the CDR3 is TGTGCCAGTAGGCCCCGGGACAGAGACTATAATTCACCCCTCCACTTT. It yields the protein CASRPRDRDYNSPLHF.

This rearrangement joins TRBV7-3 to TRBJ2-1; D is possibly TRBD1 (6 bases). The V gene lost 5 bases and the J gene lost 2 bases, with 16 bases spanning the gap. CDR1 and CDR2 from the germline V gene are SGHTA and FQGTGA. This CDR3 region has 16 residues. The CDR3 is CASSPESGEPYNEQFF. DNA of the CDR3: TGTGCCAGCAGCCCCGAGTCAGGGGAGCCCTACAATGAGCAGTTCTTC.

The chain couples TRBV7-3 to TRBJ1-2; a weak D match, TRBD1 (5 bases). The CDR3 loop spans 13 amino acids. V was pared by 6 bases and J by 5 bases, with 13 bases between. Germline-derived CDR1 and CDR2 are SGHTA and FQGTGA. CDR3 sequence (DNA): TGTGCCAGCAGACTAGGGGCCATATATGGCTACACCTTC. Translation gives CASRLGAIYGYTF.

V usage is TRBV7-9 and J usage is TRBJ2-5; D unclear. This CDR3 has 13 amino acids. V lost 4 bases and J 0 bases, leaving 6 bases between the germline ends. CDR1 is SEHNR and CDR2 is FQNEAQ in the germline V gene (reference sequence). The CDR3 sequence: CASSSSDQETQYF. CDR3 nucleotides: TGTGCCAGCAGCTCAAGTGACCAAGAGACCCAGTACTTC.

V usage is TRBV19 and J usage is TRBJ1-1; D is unclear. Germline V gene data show CDR1 as LNHDA and CDR2 as SQIVND (reference sequence). The CDR3 has 17 residues. Between the trimmed V and J ends, which lost 5 bases and 1 base, there was a span of 20 bases. CDR3 residues: CASSGVAGSSSNTEAFF. The DNA for the CDR3 is TGTGCCAGTAGTGGAGTAGCGGGCTCCTCGTCGAACACTGAAGCTTTCTTT.

The chain carries TRBV7-9 and TRBJ2-6; 9 bases fit TRBD1. This CDR3 spans 17 amino acids. CDR1 and CDR2 from the germline V gene are SEHNR and FQNEAQ (reference sequence). V lost 5 bases, J lost 1 base, and 6 bases stayed unmatched. The DNA for the CDR3 is TGTGCCAGCAGCGCCGGGACAGGGCCTTCTGGGGCCAACGTCCTGACTTTC. This encodes CASSAGTGPSGANVLTF. Complete variable domain (other parts from reference TRBV7-9 and TRBJ2-6): DTGVSQNPRHKITKRGQNVTFRCDPISEHNRLYWYRQTLGQGPEFLTYFQNEAQLEKSRLLSDRFSAERPKGSFSTLEIQRTEQGDSAMYLCASSAGTGPSGANVLTFGAGSRLTVL.

The chain has TRBV5-1 and TRBJ1-1, with unresolved D. The V gene lost 0 bases and the J gene lost 3 bases, with 6 bases spanning the gap. The CDR3 is 13 amino acids. Germline values: CDR1 SGHRS, CDR2 YFSETQ. The CDR3 region has the DNA TGCGCCAGCAGCTTGGAAGTTGACACTGAAGCTTTCTTT. It codes for CASSLEVDTEAFF.

This clonotype appeared many times. CDR3 sequence (DNA): TGTGCCAGCAGCCAAGGGGGAACGGTGGGGTGGTATGAGCAGTTCTTC. Protein sequence: CASSQGGTVGWYEQFF. J is TRBJ2-1 and V is TRBV4-2; D is uncertain. The CDR3 totals 16 residues. Per germline, CDR1 LGHNA and CDR2 YNFKEQ. V lost 1 base to trimming and J lost 8 bases, with 18 bases between them.

The gene calls are TRBV10-3 and TRBJ1-2; no reliable D call. The V gene lost 8 bases and the J gene lost 0 bases, with 28 bases spanning the gap. The CDR3 has 19 amino acids. Germline V lookup: CDR1 ENHRY, CDR2 SYGVKD. CDR3 DNA sequence: TGTGCCATCTCCCCGAGAGTGGCTATATTCTTATGTGCTAACTATGGCTACACCTTC. Translation gives CAISPRVAIFLCANYGYTF.

The chain employs TRBV7-8 and TRBJ2-3; TRBD2 matches 7 bases. V lost 5 bases, J lost 5 bases, and 4 bases stayed unmatched. CDR3 length: 13 residues. Germline CDR1 is SGHVS and CDR2 is FQNEAQ. The CDR3 DNA is TGTGCCAGCAGCGTAATAGCGGGAGATACGCAGTATTTT. It codes for CASSVIAGDTQYF.

This clonotype was detected only a few times. This chain links TRBV12-3 or TRBV12-4 with TRBJ2-7; D ambiguous. Trimming cost V 3 bases and J 2 bases, with 11 bases left between them. The CDR3 sequence is 14 residues long. In nucleotides, the CDR3 is TGTGCCAGCAGTTTTTCGGGCAGCACCTACGAGCAGTACTTC. It yields the protein CASSFSGSTYEQYF.

The J gene is TRBJ1-1, the V gene TRBV7-6; unclear D gene. CDR1 is SGHVS and CDR2 is FNYEAQ in the germline V gene. CDR3 length: 13 residues. Deletions cut 3 bases from V and 6 bases from J, with 11 bases between. CDR3 DNA: TGTGCCAGCAGCTTTCTCTCCGGGGCTGAAGCTTTCTTT. This codes for CASSFLSGAEAFF.

The genes are TRBV3-1 and TRBJ2-7, with D maybe TRBD1 (6 bases). The germline CDR1 and CDR2 sequences are LGHDT and YNNKEL (reference sequence). The CDR3 totals 13 residues. V lost 0 bases and J 10 bases, leaving 13 bases between the germline ends. The CDR3 nucleotides are TGTGCCAGCAGCCAAGATCGAACAGGGAATCAGTACTTC. Translating it yields CASSQDRTGNQYF.

This clonotype has a single count. J is TRBJ2-2 and V is TRBV5-4, with D maybe TRBD1 (6 bases). Trimming stripped 0 bases from V and 3 bases from J, with 15 bases between. The CDR3 is 17 residues long. Per germline, CDR1 SGHNT and CDR2 YYREEE (reference sequence). In DNA, the CDR3 is TGTGCCAGCAGCTTGGCCTCGGGACACAGCTACACCGGGGAGCTGTTTTTT. It specifies CASSLASGHSYTGELFF.

This clonotype has more than one count but fewer than ten. The chain recombines TRBV15 with TRBJ2-1; TRBD2 agrees at 7 bases. The V gene's germline CDR1 is LNHNV and CDR2 YYDKDF (reference sequence). Unmatched junction bases numbered 13, after V lost 10 bases and J lost 4 bases. The length of the CDR3 is 15 residues. This chain's CDR3 is CASSYSSGGYNEQFF. The CDR3 DNA sequence: TGTGCCAGCAGTTACTCTAGCGGAGGGTACAATGAGCAGTTCTTC.

At least ten counts were recorded for this clonotype. V gene TRBV18 combines with J gene TRBJ2-7; D perhaps matches TRBD1 (5 bases). The CDR3 extends over 15 amino acids. Germline V gene lookup returns CDR1 KGHSH and CDR2 LQKENI. V dropped 2 bases and J dropped 2 bases, with 13 bases sitting between them. CDR3 residues: CASSPAQGTPYEQYF. The CDR3 DNA reads TGTGCCAGCTCACCAGCTCAGGGAACGCCCTACGAGCAGTACTTC.

The V call is TRBV12-1, the J call TRBJ2-6. TRBV12-1 is noted as a pseudogene. The CDR3 loop spans 15 amino acids. The CDR3 DNA sequence: TGTGCCAGCAGTCGATATACTTCTGGGGCCAACGTCCTGACTTTC. It encodes CASSRYTSGANVLTF.

In this sample, this clonotype turned up a few times. CDR3: CASSLVGQGEDPLHF. The CDR3 nucleotides read TGTGCCAGCAGCTTAGTCGGCCAGGGGGAGGATCCCCTCCACTTT. The rearrangement links TRBV7-2 to TRBJ1-6, with 7 bases fitting TRBD1. The V and J ends lost 1 base and 13 bases, in that order; junction bases with no gene match: 10. The CDR3 has 15 amino acids. The germline gives CDR1 SGHTA, CDR2 FQGNSA.

A remark on this clonotype: The limits of the CDR3 on the DNA are not certain, so only TCRdb's listed CDR3 is given. CDR3 in amino acids: CATSETGTGAQPQHFGEANTEAFF. This chain uses TRBV15 with TRBJ1-1; the table's D call TRBD1 went unverified against the DNA. From its first to its last residue, the CDR3 has 24 amino acids. The germline V gene has CDR1 LNHNV and CDR2 YYDKDF (reference sequence).